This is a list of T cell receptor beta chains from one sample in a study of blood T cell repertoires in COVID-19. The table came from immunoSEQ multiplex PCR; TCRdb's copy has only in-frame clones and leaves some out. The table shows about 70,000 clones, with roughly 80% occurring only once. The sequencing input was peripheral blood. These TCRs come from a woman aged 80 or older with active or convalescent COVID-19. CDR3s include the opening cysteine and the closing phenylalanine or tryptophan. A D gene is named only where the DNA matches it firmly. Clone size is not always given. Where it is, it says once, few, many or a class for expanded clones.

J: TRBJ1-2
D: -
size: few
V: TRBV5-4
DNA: TGTGCCAGCAGCCTAGTGGGGAGCTTCTATGGCTACACCTTC
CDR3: CASSLVGSFYGYTF

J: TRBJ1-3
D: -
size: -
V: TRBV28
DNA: TGTGCCAGCAGTTTTCTACGGACCGGACTTGGAAACACCATATATTTT
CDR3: CASSFLRTGLGNTIYF

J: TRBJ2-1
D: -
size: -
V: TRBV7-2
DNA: TGTGCCAGCAGCCTAGACAGCCGGCTATTGGTCAATGAGCAGTTCTTC
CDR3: CASSLDSRLLVNEQFF

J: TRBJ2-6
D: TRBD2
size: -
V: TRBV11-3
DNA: TGTGCCAGCAGCCCCGGGTCCGGGCGGGGGGGCTCTGGGGCCAACGTCCTGACTTTC
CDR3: CASSPGSGRGGSGANVLTF

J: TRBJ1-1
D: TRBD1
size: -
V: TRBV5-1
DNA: TGCGCCAGCCAACGGGACAGGCTGAACACTGAAGCTTTCTTT
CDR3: CASQRDRLNTEAFF

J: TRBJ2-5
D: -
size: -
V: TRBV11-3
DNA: TGTGCCAGCAGCTTAGTAACAGGTCAAGAGACCCAGTACTTC
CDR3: CASSLVTGQETQYF

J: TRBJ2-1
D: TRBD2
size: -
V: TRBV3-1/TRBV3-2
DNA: TGTGCCAGCAGCGAAGGCCCCCTTCTAGCGGATGAGCAGTTCTTC
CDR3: CASSEGPLLADEQFF

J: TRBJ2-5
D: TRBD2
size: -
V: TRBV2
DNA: TGTGCCAGCAGGGGGACTAGCGGGGGGACGGAGACCCAGTACTTC
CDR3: CASRGTSGGTETQYF

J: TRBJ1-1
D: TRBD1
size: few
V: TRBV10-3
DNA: TGTGCCATCAGTGAATTTGGGGACAGGGGGATGAACACTGAAGCTTTCTTT
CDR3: CAISEFGDRGMNTEAFF

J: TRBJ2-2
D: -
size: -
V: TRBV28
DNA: TGTGCCAGCAGTTACCCTCCCCGGCTAGCAGCAAACCGGAACACCGGGGAGCTGTTTTTT
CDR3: CASSYPPRLAANRNTGELFF

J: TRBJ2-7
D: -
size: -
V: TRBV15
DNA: TGTGCCACCAGCCAACCTTCGGGATACGAGCAGTACTTC
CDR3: CATSQPSGYEQYF

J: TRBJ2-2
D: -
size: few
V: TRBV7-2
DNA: TGTGCCAGCAGCTTTGCGTTGGGCTTAAACACCGGGGAGCTGTTTTTT
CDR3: CASSFALGLNTGELFF

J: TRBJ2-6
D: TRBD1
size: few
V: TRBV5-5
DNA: TGTGCCAGCAGTCCGCAGACAGGGGGAGGCACTGGGGCCAACGTCCTGACTTTC
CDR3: CASSPQTGGGTGANVLTF

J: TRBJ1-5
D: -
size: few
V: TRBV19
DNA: TGTGCCAGTAGTCGACAAAGCAATCAGCCCCAGCATTTT
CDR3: CASSRQSNQPQHF

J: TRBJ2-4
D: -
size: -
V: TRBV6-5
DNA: TGTGCCAGCAGTTACCTGGGCGACCTAGCCAAAAACATTCAGTACTTC
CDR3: CASSYLGDLAKNIQYF

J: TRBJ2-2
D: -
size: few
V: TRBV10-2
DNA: TGCGCCAGCAGTGACCATACTCCTAGCGACACCGGGGAGCTGTTTTTT
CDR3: CASSDHTPSDTGELFF

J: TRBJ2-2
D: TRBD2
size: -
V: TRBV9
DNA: TGTGCCAGCAGCGTAACGGGACTAGCGGGGTTCGGCGGGGAGCTGTTTTTT
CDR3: CASSVTGLAGFGGELFF

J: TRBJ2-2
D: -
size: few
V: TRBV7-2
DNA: TGTGCCAGCAGCTTCTACACCGGGGAGCTGTTTTTT
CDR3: CASSFYTGELFF

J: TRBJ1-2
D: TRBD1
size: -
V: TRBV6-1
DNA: TGTGCCAGCAGTGAAGCCCAAACAACAGGGGGTTATGGCTACACCTTC
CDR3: CASSEAQTTGGYGYTF

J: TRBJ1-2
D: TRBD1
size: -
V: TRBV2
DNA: TGTGCCAGCAGTTATCTGGGACAGGCCTATGGCTACACCTTC
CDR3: CASSYLGQAYGYTF

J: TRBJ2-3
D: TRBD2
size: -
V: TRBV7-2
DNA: TGTGCCAGCAGCCCTCCGACCTTCGGACTAGCGGGGTACACAGATACGCAGTATTTT
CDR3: CASSPPTFGLAGYTDTQYF

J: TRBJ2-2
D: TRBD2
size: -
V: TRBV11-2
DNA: TGTGCCAGCGGGCCCATAACTAGCGGGAGACCCGGGGAGCTGTTTTTT
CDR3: CASGPITSGRPGELFF

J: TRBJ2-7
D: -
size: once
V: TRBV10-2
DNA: TGCGCCAGCAGTGAGTTGCTAGCGCGACTTTACGAGCAGTACTTC
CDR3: CASSELLARLYEQYF

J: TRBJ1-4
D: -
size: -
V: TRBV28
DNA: TGTGCCAGCAGTTTGACTCTACCCCGGGACAAGAGTGAAAAACTGTTTTTT
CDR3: CASSLTLPRDKSEKLFF

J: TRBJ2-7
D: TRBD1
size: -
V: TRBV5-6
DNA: TGTGCCAGCAGCTTGGGGGGGACAGACTACGAGCAGTACTTC
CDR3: CASSLGGTDYEQYF

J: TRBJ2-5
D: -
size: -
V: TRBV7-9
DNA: TGTGCCAGCAGCTTAGCGATAGAGGGGAGGGAGACCCAGTACTTC
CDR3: CASSLAIEGRETQYF

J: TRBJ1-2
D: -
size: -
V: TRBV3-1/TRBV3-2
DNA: TGTGCCAGCAGCCAAGCGGGGAACTATGGCTACACCTTC
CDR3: CASSQAGNYGYTF

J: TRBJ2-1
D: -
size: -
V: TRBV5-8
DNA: TGTGCCAGCAGCTTGGGGCAGGGGATAAACAATGAGCAGTTCTTC
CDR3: CASSLGQGINNEQFF

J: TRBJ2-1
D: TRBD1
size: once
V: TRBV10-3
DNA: TGTGCCATTAAAGGCCACGGGACAGGGGGCAATGAGCAGTTCTTC
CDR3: CAIKGHGTGGNEQFF

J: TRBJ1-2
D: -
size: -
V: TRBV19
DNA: TGTGCCAGTAGTATACCAGGTTACTATGGCTACACCTTC
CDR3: CASSIPGYYGYTF

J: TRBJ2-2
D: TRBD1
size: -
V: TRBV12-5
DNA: TGTGCTAGTGGTCCCGGACAGGGGGACACCGGGGAGCTGTTTTTT
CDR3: CASGPGQGDTGELFF

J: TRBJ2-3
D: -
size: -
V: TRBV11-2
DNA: TGTGCCAGCAGCTTAGTTCGGGGGACTGGTACGCAGTATTTT
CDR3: CASSLVRGTGTQYF

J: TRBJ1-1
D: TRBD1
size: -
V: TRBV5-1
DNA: TGCGCCAGCAGCTTGGAGGGACAGGGAACCACTGAAGCTTTCTTT
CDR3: CASSLEGQGTTEAFF

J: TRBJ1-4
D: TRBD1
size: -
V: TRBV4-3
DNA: TGCGCCAGCAGCCAAAACCGACAGGGAATGGGTGAAAAACTGTTTTTT
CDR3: CASSQNRQGMGEKLFF

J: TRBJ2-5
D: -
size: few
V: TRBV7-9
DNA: TGTGCCAGCAGCTTGGACAGCCAAGAGACCCAGTACTTC
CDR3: CASSLDSQETQYF

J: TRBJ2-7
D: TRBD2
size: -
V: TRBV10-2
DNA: TGCGCCAGCAGTAGAAGCGGGGGGGCAAAATCGTACGAGCAGTACTTC
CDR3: CASSRSGGAKSYEQYF

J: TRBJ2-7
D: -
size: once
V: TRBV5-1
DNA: TGCGCCAGCAGCTTCGCGGGATCGCCATACGAGCAGTACTTC
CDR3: CASSFAGSPYEQYF

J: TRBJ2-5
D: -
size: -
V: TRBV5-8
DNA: TGTGCCAGCAGCGGATACGGGTATGAGACCCAGTACTTC
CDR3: CASSGYGYETQYF

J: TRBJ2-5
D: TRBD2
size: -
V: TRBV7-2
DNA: TGTGCCAGCAGTCTTAGCGGGAGGGGAGAGACCCAGTACTTC
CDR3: CASSLSGRGETQYF

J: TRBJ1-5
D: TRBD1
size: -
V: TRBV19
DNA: TGTGCCAGTAGTCTTACAGGGGGCTTTTCTCAGCCCCAGCATTTT
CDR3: CASSLTGGFSQPQHF

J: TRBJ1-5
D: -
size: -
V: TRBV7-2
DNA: TGTGCCAGCAGCCCCTTCGGCAATCAGCCCCAGCATTTT
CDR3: CASSPFGNQPQHF

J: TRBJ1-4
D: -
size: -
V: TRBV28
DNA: TGTGCCAGCATTAGTCACGCCCCAAAAAAACTGTTTTTT
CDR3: CASISHAPKKLFF

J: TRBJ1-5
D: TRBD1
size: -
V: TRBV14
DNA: TGTGCCAGCAGCCTGACAGGGAATCAGCCCCAGCATTTT
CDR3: CASSLTGNQPQHF

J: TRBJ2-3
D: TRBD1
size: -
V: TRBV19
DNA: TGTGCCAGTAGATGGGACGGGACAGGGGGAACAGATACGCAGTATTTT
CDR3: CASRWDGTGGTDTQYF

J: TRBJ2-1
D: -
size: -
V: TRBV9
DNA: TGTGCCAGCAGCGCCGAGATAGCGAGCTCCTACAATGAGCAGTTCTTC
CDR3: CASSAEIASSYNEQFF

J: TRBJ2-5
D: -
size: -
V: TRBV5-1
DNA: TGCGCCAGCAGCCGGACTACCCGGAAGGAGGAGACCCAGTACTTC
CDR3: CASSRTTRKEETQYF

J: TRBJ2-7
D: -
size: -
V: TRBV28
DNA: TGTGCCAGCAGTTTATTCTCAGGGTACTACGAGCAGTACTTC
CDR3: CASSLFSGYYEQYF

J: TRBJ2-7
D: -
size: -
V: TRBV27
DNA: TGTGCCAGCAGTCCAACATGGACTTACGAGCAGTACTTC
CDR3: CASSPTWTYEQYF

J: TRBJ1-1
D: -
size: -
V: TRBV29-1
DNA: TGCAGCGTTGAAGAGGGACACTCGAACACTGAAGCTTTCTTT
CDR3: CSVEEGHSNTEAFF

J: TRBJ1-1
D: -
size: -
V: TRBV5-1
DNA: TGCGCCAGCAGCTTTTCTCCGGACCCAGCCGGGACTTTCTTT
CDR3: CASSFSPDPAGTFF

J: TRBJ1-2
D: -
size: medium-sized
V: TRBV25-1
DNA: TGTGCCAGCAGTGAATTGGGACAAGCCTATGGCTACACCTTC
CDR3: CASSELGQAYGYTF

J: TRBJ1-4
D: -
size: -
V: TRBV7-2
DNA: TGTGCCAGCAGCTTATCGGCCGGGGTCCTGTTTTTT
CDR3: CASSLSAGVLFF

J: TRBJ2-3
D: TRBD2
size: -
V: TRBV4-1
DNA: TGCGCCAGCAGCCAAGTCGGGAGGGACCCTAGCACAGATACGCAGTATTTT
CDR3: CASSQVGRDPSTDTQYF

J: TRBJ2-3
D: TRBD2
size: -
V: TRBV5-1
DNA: TGCGCCAGCAGCTTGGGTGCTAGCGGCCGCGATACGCAGTATTTT
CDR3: CASSLGASGRDTQYF